The present T cell receptor beta chain was sequenced within a study of graft-versus-host responses after intestinal transplantation. Study background: Grafts that recipients had were multivisceral, liver-intestinal, or isolated intestinal transplants. Recipients across the board were started on anti-thymocyte globulin induction, then kept on tacrolimus and steroids for approximately three years.

Using immunoSEQ multiplex PCR, the repertoire was profiled, and TCRdb retains in-frame clones only, with some absent. The sample has around 26,000 clones; approximately 95% are singletons. Study-level results: In recipient marrow, GvH clones were found, and some appeared first in ileum or blood. Circulating GvH clone levels at their peak were associated with HvG declines (early post-transplant).

Note on this clone: Its cognate antigen is unknown.

CDR3 size: 14 residues. Germline CDR1 SGHAT, CDR2 FQNNGV. V lost 0 bases to trimming and J lost 5 bases; unmatched junction nucleotides: 4. The source is a human patient who received an intestinal transplant, so some T cells may come from the graft donor. The source was PBMCs, collected 156 days after intestinal transplant. This sequence joins TRBV11-2 and TRBJ2-7, with 7 bases aligning to TRBD2. The CDR3 DNA follows: TGTGCCAGCAGCTTAGAGCCGAGCGGGAACGAGCAGTACTTC. Translating it yields CASSLEPSGNEQYF.